This paragraph reports one T cell receptor beta chain. Assay used: immunoSEQ multiplex PCR; TCRdb lists only in-frame clones, some missing. The sample records around 700,000 clones, 55% to 85% being singletons. Germline V gives CDR1 SGHRS, CDR2 YFSETQ. The length of the CDR3 is 15 residues. V was shortened by 2 bases and J by 7 bases, with 17 bases between the two germline ends. The sample originates from a study of shared clonotypes between healthy human individuals. Study-wide background: The study used three CD4 naive, three CD4 memory, two CD8 naive and one CD8 memory plate per donor.

CD4+ cell separation produced CD45RA+ naive and CD45RA-negative memory subsets. This chain uses TRBV5-1 with TRBJ2-3; D perhaps matches TRBD2 (6 bases). This clonotype originated in a woman in her twenties or thirties in good health. Sequencing was carried out using memory CD4+ T cells sorted from blood. Documented subset: CD45RA-negative fraction. The CDR3 loop is CASSFGREGGNTQYF. CDR3 nucleotides: TGCGCCAGCAGCTTTGGGCGGGAAGGTGGAAATACGCAGTATTTT.